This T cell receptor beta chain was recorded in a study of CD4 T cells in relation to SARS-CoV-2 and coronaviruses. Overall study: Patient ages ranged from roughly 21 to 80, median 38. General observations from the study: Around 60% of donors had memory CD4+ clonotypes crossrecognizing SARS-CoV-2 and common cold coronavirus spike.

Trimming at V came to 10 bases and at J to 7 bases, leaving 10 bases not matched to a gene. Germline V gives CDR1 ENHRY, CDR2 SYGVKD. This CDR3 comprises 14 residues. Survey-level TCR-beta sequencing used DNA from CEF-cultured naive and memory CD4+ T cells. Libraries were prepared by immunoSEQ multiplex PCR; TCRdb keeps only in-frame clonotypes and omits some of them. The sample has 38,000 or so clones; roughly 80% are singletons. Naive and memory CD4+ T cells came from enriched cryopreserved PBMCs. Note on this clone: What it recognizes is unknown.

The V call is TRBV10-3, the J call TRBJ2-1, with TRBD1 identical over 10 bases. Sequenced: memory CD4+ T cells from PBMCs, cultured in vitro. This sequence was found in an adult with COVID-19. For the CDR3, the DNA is TGTGCCACCCTCGACAGGGGGCTTGTTAATGAGCAGTTCTTC. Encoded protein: CATLDRGLVNEQFF.